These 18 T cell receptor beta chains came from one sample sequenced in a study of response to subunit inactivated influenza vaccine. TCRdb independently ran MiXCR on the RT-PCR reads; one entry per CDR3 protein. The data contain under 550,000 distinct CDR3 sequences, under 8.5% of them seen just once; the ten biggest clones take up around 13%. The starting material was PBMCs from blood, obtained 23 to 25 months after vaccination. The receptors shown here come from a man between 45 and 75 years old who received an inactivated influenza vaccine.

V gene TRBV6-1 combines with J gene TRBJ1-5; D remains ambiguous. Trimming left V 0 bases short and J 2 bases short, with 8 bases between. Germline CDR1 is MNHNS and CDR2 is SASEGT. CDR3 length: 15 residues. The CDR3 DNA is TGTGCCAGCAGTGAAGCGCTACGGGGCAATCAGCCCCAGCATTTT. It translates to CASSEALRGNQPQHF.

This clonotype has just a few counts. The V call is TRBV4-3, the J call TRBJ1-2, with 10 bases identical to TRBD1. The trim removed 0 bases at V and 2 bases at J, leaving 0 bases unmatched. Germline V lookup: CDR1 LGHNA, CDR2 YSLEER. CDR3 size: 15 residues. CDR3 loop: CASSQEGQGNYGYTF. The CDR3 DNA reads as TGCGCCAGCAGCCAAGAGGGACAGGGGAACTATGGCTACACCTTC.

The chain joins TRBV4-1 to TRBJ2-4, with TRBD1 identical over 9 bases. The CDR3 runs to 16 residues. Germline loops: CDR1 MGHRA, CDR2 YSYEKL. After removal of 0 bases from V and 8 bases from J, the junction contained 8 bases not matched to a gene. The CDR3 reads CASSQETGTGLDIQYF. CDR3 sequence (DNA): TGCGCCAGCAGCCAAGAGACCGGGACAGGGCTTGACATTCAGTACTTC.

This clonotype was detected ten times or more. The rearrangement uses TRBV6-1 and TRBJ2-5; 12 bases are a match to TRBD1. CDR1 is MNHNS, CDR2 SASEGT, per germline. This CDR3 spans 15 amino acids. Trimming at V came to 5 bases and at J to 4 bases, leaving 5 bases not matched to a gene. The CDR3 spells CASSMGTGGRETQYF. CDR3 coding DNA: TGTGCCAGCAGTATGGGGACAGGGGGCAGAGAGACCCAGTACTTC.

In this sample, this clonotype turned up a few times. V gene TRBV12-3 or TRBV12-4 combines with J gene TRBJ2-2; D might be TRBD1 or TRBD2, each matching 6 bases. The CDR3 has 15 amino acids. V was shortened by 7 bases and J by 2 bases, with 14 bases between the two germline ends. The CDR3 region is CASIRMGGNTGELFF. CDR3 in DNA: TGTGCCAGCATCCGGATGGGGGGCAACACCGGGGAGCTGTTTTTT.

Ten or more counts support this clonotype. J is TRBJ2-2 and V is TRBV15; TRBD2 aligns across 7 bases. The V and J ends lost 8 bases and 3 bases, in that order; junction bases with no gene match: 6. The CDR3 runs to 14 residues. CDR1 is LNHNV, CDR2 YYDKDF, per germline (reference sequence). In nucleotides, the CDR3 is TGTGCCACCGTCGACGGGGGGTACACCGGGGAGCTGTTTTTT. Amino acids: CATVDGGYTGELFF.

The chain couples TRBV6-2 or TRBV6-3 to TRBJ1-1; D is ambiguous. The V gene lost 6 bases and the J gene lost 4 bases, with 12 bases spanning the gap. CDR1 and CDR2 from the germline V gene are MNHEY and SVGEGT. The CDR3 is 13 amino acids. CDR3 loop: CASRLGPGTEAFF. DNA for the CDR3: TGTGCCAGCAGGCTGGGTCCTGGCACTGAAGCTTTCTTT.

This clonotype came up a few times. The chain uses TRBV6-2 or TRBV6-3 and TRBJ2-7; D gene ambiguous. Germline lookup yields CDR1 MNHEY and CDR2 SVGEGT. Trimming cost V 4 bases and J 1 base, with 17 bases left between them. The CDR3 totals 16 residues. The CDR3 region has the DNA TGTGCCAGCAGTTCGACCGACCTTCGAGATTCCTACGAGCAGTACTTC. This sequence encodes CASSSTDLRDSYEQYF.

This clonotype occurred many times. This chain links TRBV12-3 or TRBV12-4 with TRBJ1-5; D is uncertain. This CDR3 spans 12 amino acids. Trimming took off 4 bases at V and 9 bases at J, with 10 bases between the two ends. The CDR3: CASSYGNGPQHF. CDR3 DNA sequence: TGTGCCAGCAGTTATGGTAACGGGCCCCAGCATTTT.

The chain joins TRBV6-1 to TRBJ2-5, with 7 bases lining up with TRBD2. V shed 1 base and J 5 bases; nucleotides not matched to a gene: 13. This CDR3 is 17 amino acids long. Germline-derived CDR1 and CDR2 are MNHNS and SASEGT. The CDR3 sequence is CASSEEPGGGIGETQYF. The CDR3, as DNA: TGTGCCAGCAGTGAAGAACCTGGGGGGGGAATAGGGGAGACCCAGTACTTC.

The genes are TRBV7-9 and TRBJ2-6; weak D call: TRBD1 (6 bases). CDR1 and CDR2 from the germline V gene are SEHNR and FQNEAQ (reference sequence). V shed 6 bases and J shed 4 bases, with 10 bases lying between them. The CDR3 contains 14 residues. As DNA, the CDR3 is TGTGCCAGCAGGACAGGTTCCGGGGCCAACGTCCTGACTTTC. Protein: CASRTGSGANVLTF.

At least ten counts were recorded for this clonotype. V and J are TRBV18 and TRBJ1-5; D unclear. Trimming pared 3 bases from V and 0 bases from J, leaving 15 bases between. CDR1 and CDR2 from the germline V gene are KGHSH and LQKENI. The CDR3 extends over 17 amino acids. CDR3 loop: CASSPSSVTYSNQPQHF. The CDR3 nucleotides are TGTGCCAGCTCACCGTCAAGCGTAACCTATAGCAATCAGCCCCAGCATTTT.

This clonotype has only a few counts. The CDR3 bases are TGTGCCAGCAGCTTGGAGACTAGCGGGAGGTCGGAGACCCAGTACTTC. This translates into CASSLETSGRSETQYF. The gene calls are TRBV5-6 and TRBJ2-5; 13 bases are shared with TRBD2. CDR1 is SGHDT, CDR2 YYEEEE, per germline. With 0 bases clipped from V and 5 bases from J, the junction kept 4 bases outside the gene matches. This CDR3 spans 16 amino acids.

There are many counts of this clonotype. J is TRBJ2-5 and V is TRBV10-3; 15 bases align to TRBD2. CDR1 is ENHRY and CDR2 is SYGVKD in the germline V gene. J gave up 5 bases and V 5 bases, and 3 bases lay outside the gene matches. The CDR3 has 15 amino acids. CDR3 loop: CAISTGTSGRETQYF. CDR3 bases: TGTGCCATCAGTACCGGGACTAGCGGGAGGGAGACCCAGTACTTC.

CDR3 nucleotide sequence: TGCAGTGCTAGAGCCCCACCAGGGGGCGCGACCTACGAGCAGTACTTC. Residues: CSARAPPGGATYEQYF. V gene TRBV20-1 combines with J gene TRBJ2-7; 8 bases line up with TRBD1. V lost 1 base and J lost 2; bases outside the gene matches: 10. Germline CDR1 DFQATT, CDR2 SNEGSKA (reference sequence). This CDR3 comprises 16 residues.

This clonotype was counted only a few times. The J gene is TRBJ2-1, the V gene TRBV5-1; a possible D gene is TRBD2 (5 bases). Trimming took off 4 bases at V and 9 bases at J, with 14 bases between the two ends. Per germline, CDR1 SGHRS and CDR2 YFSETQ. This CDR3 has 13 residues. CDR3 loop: CASSLQRATEQFF. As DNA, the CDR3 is TGCGCCAGCAGCCTCCAGAGGGCAACTGAGCAGTTCTTC.

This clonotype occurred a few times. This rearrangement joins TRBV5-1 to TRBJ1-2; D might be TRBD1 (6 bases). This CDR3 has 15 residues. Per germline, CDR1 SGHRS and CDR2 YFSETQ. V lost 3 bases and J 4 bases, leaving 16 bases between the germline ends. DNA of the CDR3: TGCGCCAGCAGCTCGGGGAGGGACACCCGCTATGGCTACACCTTC. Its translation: CASSSGRDTRYGYTF.

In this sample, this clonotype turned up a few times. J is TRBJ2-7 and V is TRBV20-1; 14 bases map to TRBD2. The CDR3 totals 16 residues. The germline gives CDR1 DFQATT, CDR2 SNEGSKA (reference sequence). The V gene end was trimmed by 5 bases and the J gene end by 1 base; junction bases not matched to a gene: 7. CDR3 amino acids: CSASGTSGSASYEQYF. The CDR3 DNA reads TGCAGTGCTTCCGGGACTAGCGGGAGCGCGTCCTACGAGCAGTACTTC.